This passage covers 11 T cell receptor beta chains from one sample sequenced in a study of cytomegalovirus exposure and HLA in healthy donors. Method: immunoSEQ multiplex PCR; TCRdb's copy keeps in-frame clones and lacks some. The sample has about 150,000 clones; 85% to 90% are singletons. Sequencing was carried out using PBMCs. The origin of the receptors is a man between 18 and 35 years old in good health and CMV-seronegative.

The chain has TRBV28 and TRBJ1-2, with TRBD1 as a possible D gene (6 bases). The CDR3 totals 15 residues. The ends were cut back, 7 bases at V and 4 bases at J, with 19 bases in the middle. Germline V gene data show CDR1 as MDHEN and CDR2 as SYDVKM. The CDR3 is CASTQGGATIYGYTF. The CDR3, as DNA: TGTGCCAGCACCCAAGGGGGGGCTACCATCTATGGCTACACCTTC.

V gene TRBV6-1 combines with J gene TRBJ2-5, with TRBD1 matching over 9 bases. Germline V gives CDR1 MNHNS, CDR2 SASEGT. V lost 5 bases, J lost 2 bases, and 6 bases stayed unmatched. The CDR3 contains 15 residues. The CDR3 spells CASSSPGQGQETQYF. The CDR3 DNA reads TGTGCCAGCAGTTCTCCGGGACAGGGACAAGAGACCCAGTACTTC.

The chain is built from TRBV10-2 and TRBJ2-1; tentative D call: TRBD2 (6 bases). V was shortened by 0 bases and J by 13 bases, with 7 bases between the two germline ends. Germline lookup yields CDR1 WSHSY and CDR2 SAAADI. The CDR3 length is 11 residues. The DNA of the CDR3 is TGCGCCAGCAGTGAGTCGGGACTCCAGTTCTTC. This translates into CASSESGLQFF.

The V and J genes are TRBV10-3 and TRBJ2-3; 7 bases agree with TRBD2. V shed 3 bases and J 4 bases; nucleotides not matched to a gene: 10. Germline CDR1 ENHRY, CDR2 SYGVKD. The CDR3 sequence is 16 residues long. The CDR3, as DNA: TGTGCCATCAGTGACCCAGCGGGGATGGACGCAGATACGCAGTATTTT. Amino acid sequence: CAISDPAGMDADTQYF.

The rearrangement links TRBV5-1 to TRBJ2-7, with a possible D match to TRBD2 (5 bases). The CDR3 length is 14 residues. Looked up from germline, CDR1 is SGHRS and CDR2 is YFSETQ. Between the trimmed V and J ends, which lost 7 bases and 1 base, there was a span of 15 bases. CDR3 bases: TGCGCCAGCTACGCTGCGGGCCGATCCTACGAGCAGTACTTC. Its translation is CASYAAGRSYEQYF.

The gene calls are TRBV28 and TRBJ2-7; a possible D gene is TRBD1 (6 bases). Germline lookup yields CDR1 MDHEN and CDR2 SYDVKM. V lost 3 bases to trimming and J lost 2 bases, with 20 bases between them. The CDR3 length is 17 residues. The CDR3 nucleotides are TGTGCCAGCAGTTTTAAAAGGGCAGGGGCGGCCACCTACGAGCAGTACGTC. Translating gives CASSFKRAGAATYEQYV.

The rearrangement uses TRBV4-2 and TRBJ2-4, with D possibly TRBD1 on 6 matching bases. V was clipped by 4 bases and J by 0 bases, with 19 bases between them. This CDR3 comprises 18 residues. Per germline, CDR1 LGHNA and CDR2 YNFKEQ. CDR3 nucleotides: TGTGCCAGCAGCCTTCCTTTTGGGGGCAGAAGAGCCAAAAACATTCAGTACTTC. Protein sequence: CASSLPFGGRRAKNIQYF.

This clone was counted once. V and J are TRBV6-5 and TRBJ1-1, with D possibly TRBD1 on 5 matching bases. Germline loops: CDR1 MNHEY, CDR2 SVGAGI. The germline V and J ends were trimmed by 0 bases and 3 bases, with 11 bases remaining between them. This CDR3 comprises 15 residues. CDR3 region: CASSYSGPRDTEAFF. CDR3 bases: TGTGCCAGCAGTTACTCGGGGCCCAGGGACACTGAAGCTTTCTTT.

This chain connects TRBV5-6 to TRBJ2-1; D is unresolved. V shed 1 base and J shed 7 bases, with 12 bases lying between them. CDR1 and CDR2 (germline): SGHDT, YYEEEE. This CDR3 region has 14 residues. In nucleotides, the CDR3 is TGTGCCAGCAGCTTGCGGTCGATTGGTAATGAGCAGTTCTTC. Protein product: CASSLRSIGNEQFF.

The chain joins TRBV18 to TRBJ1-2; D call uncertain. Germline V lookup: CDR1 KGHSH, CDR2 LQKENI. This CDR3 is built from 14 residues. With 1 base removed from V and 0 bases from J, the gap between germline ends came to 6 bases. The CDR3 loop reads CASSPRRANYGYTF. For the CDR3, the DNA is TGTGCCAGCTCACCACGTCGAGCTAACTATGGCTACACCTTC.

CDR3 in amino acids: CASSLGGTRNAEAFF. Here the CDR3 DNA reads TGTGCCAGCAGCTTAGGAGGGACTCGTAACGCTGAAGCTTTCTTT. The J gene is TRBJ1-1, the V gene TRBV7-9, with D possibly TRBD1 on 5 matching bases. Germline-derived CDR1 and CDR2 are SEHNR and FQNEAQ (reference sequence). The CDR3 contains 15 residues. V dropped 1 base and J dropped 6 bases, with 15 bases sitting between them.